The next 4 T cell receptor beta chains were all read from a single sample in a study of blood T cell repertoires in COVID-19. The method was immunoSEQ multiplex PCR; TCRdb's version includes in-frame clones alone and lacks a portion of them. The sample lists approximately 15,000 clones; about nine tenths were seen once. Sequencing was performed on peripheral blood. The origin of the receptors is a man aged 45-65 years with active COVID-19.

The chain uses TRBV28 and TRBJ2-1, with a tentative D call TRBD2 (6 bases). V lost 5 bases and J lost 11, with 16 bases in between. The CDR3 consists of 13 residues. CDR1 and CDR2 from the germline V gene are MDHEN and SYDVKM. CDR3 in amino acids: CASSLPTTSQQFF. CDR3 nucleotides: TGTGCCAGCAGTCTCCCGACTACTAGCCAGCAGTTCTTC.

The chain recombines TRBV6-6 with TRBJ2-1; D is uncertain. CDR1 MNHNY and CDR2 SVGAGI come from the germline V gene (reference sequence). This CDR3 contains 14 residues. Between the trimmed V and J ends, which lost 10 bases and 3 bases, there was a span of 16 bases. CDR3 amino acids: CAISPGTYYNEQFF. The CDR3 region has the DNA TGTGCCATCTCGCCAGGAACTTACTACAATGAGCAGTTCTTC.

The V gene is TRBV7-2, the J gene TRBJ2-3; no definite D call. Trimming removed 2 bases at V and 4 bases at J, with 13 bases between. Germline CDR1 reads SGHTA; CDR2 reads FQGNSA. CDR3 size: 15 residues. CDR3 bases: TGTGCCAGCAGCTTATCACGGCACGCGGCAGATACGCAGTATTTT. Its protein product is CASSLSRHAADTQYF. The variable domain in full, with the rest retrieved from reference TRBV7-2 and TRBJ2-3, is GAGVSQSPSNKVTEKGKDVELRCDPISGHTALYWYRQSLGQGLEFLIYFQGNSAPDKSGLPSDRFSAERTGGSVSTLTIQRTQQEDSAVYLCASSLSRHAADTQYFGPGTRLTVL.

V gene TRBV4-2 combines with J gene TRBJ2-3, with TRBD2 as a possible D gene (6 bases). Germline V gene lookup returns CDR1 LGHNA and CDR2 YNFKEQ. CDR3 size: 15 residues. Trimming shortened V by 5 bases and J by 1 base, and 13 bases separated the two germline ends. The CDR3 DNA sequence: TGTGCCAGCAGCACGGGGACTCCAGGCACAGATACGCAGTATTTT. Its protein is CASSTGTPGTDTQYF.